The table lists the clone carrying this T cell receptor beta chain with a few counts. The data originate from a study of CD4 and CD8 cells across lung adenocarcinoma regions. CDR1 MNHEY and CDR2 SMNVEV come from the germline V gene (reference sequence). The CDR3 has 16 amino acids. TCRdb reprocessed the PCR reads via MiXCR and lists one record per CDR3 protein. The table includes about 11,000 distinct CDR3 sequences, 53% detected once. The material sequenced was CD4+ T cells from the center of a lung tumor. The rearrangement uses TRBV27 and TRBJ2-1, with D possibly matching TRBD2 (7 bases). The DNA end is more similar to TRBJ2-7, so the J call may be wrong. This receptor was taken from a male donor with lung adenocarcinoma. The CD4 and CD8 labels of this study may be unreliable. This CDR3 reads CASSNLGRGATYEQYF. The CDR3 DNA reads TGTGCCAGCAGTAACTTAGGTCGGGGGGCAACCTACGAGCAGTACTTC.